This T cell receptor beta chain derives from a study of T-cell reconstitution after alpha-beta-depleted transplantation in children. V lost 3 bases and J 7 bases, leaving 18 bases between the germline ends. Germline values: CDR1 DFQATT, CDR2 SNEGSKA (reference sequence). This CDR3 is built from 15 residues. For this clonotype: Its cognate antigen is unknown.

TCRbeta library preparation incorporated unique molecular identifiers. TCRdb reprocessed the PCR reads via MiXCR and lists one record per CDR3 protein. This repertoire shows 480,000 or so distinct CDR3 sequences, 10% found once; its top ten account for 2% to 2.5%. Study results and limitations: A year post-transplant, T-cell counts and diversity derived mostly from newly produced T cells. The study traced high day-60 TCRbeta diversity in some patients to surviving recipient T cells and thymic progenitors. Expanded graft clones, several hundred of them, were reportedly the source of alpha-beta T cells about two months after transplant.

The sequence was collected from a child younger than 10 with inherited bone marrow failure, due to receive a stem cell transplant. Sequenced here: PBMCs, sampled before TCRalphabeta/CD19-depleted stem cell transplant. The V gene is TRBV20-1, the J gene TRBJ2-2; D is possibly TRBD1 or TRBD2 (6 bases each). The CDR3 region is CSASKGSGALGELFF. The DNA for the CDR3 is TGCAGTGCTAGCAAGGGGTCGGGGGCCCTCGGGGAGCTGTTTTTT.